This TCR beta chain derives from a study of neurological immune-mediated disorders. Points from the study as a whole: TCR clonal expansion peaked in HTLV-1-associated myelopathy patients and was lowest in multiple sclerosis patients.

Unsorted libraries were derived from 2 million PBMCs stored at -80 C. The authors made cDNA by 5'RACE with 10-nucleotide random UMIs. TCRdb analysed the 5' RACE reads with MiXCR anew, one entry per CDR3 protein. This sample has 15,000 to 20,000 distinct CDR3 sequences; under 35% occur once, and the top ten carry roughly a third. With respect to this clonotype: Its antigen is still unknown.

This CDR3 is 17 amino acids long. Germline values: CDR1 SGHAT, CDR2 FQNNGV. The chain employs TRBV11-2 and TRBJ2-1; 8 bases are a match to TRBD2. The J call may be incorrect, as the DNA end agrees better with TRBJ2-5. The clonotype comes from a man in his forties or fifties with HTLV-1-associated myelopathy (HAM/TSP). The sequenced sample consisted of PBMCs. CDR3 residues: CASSPRAGAGVKETQYF. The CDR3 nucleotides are TGTGCCAGCAGCCCCAGGGCCGGAGCGGGAGTTAAAGAGACCCAGTACTTC.